This paragraph reports one T cell receptor beta chain. Its target antigen remains unknown. No clone much larger than this one lies a single base away; base qualities are absent. This sample was included in a study of shared clonotypes between healthy human individuals (TCRdb year 2020). As for the study more broadly: The cohort comprised two women and a few men aged 18 to 49 years. Per donor, three plates each were used for CD4 naive and CD4 memory, two for CD8 naive, and one for CD8 memory. Each donor's leukapheresis produced roughly between roughly 0.85 and 10 billion PBMCs. To estimate repertoire size and how much clonotypes are shared between individuals, the study performed deep sequencing of blood TCR repertoires from about five healthy adults. To increase sequencing depth and limit assay-specific biases, TCR repertoire library preparation and sequencing were carried out by different laboratories using diverse techniques.

For the CD8 naive samples, CD45RO-negative cells were positively selected for CCR7, yielding a CD45RA+CCR7+ population from which TemRA cells were excluded. The donors were healthy, HIV-negative adults with no recently reported acute infections or vaccinations. Every donor was a Caucasian adult living in Nashville, Tennessee, USA. Blood was collected by leukapheresis, and PBMCs were isolated by Ficoll-Histopaque density gradient centrifugation and then cryopreserved in liquid nitrogen vapor phase. Analytical flow cytometry was used to check the purity and quantity of every magnetically sorted T cell population. Genomic DNA was isolated from each sorted fraction and quantified by UV absorbance on a Nanodrop 2000c. The CDR3 covers 19 residues, taking in both the cysteine and the phenylalanine. The read is trimmed to its CDR3 DNA, 57 bases read in frame from base 1. From V the trimming removes 6 bases and from J it removes 7 bases, while the gene matches leave 23 bases of the junction unaccounted for. In the germline V gene, CDR1 corresponds to MGHRA and CDR2 to YSYEKL.

Study-level results and caveats: Because the study included a small number of donors, the genetic and exposure-history diversity represented was limited. About 5% of naive CD4, 3.5% of naive CD8, roughly 2.4% of memory CD4, and approximately 0.4% of memory CD8 clonotypes were shared across several donors. Sampling was restricted to blood, and TCR repertoires in tissues likely differ from the TCR repertoires found in blood. Pairwise subsampling indicated that sequencing depth was expected to affect the degree of clonotype sharing among donors. Naive subsets generally had larger estimated clonotype richness than memory subsets did. Even with the large sequencing depth, rarefaction of the sorted-subset datasets indicated that sequencing was incomplete. Compared with non-shared clonotypes, the clonotypes found in all four sorted-subset donors had higher generation probabilities.

Using the deep immunoSEQ assay, multiplex PCR amplified TCR CDR3 regions from genomic DNA. For each cell subset, the extracted genomic DNA was distributed evenly across all wells of several immunoSEQ 96-well plates, and each plate served as one replicate. For sorted subsets, each replicate PCR was loaded with roughly 0.2 ug genomic DNA, equivalent to 30,000 or so T cell genomes. Purified libraries were quantified with a Qubit 3.0 fluorometer, sized on a Bioanalyzer 2100, and re-quantified with the KAPA Library Quantification kit. Every immunoSEQ 96-well plate was sequenced on a separate single-read 150-cycle Illumina NextSeq 550 flow cell. The original methods were these. The immunoSEQ output contained only junctional sequences without quality scores, so filtering could not match that applied to full-length reads. To assign V/J genes and CDR3, sequences were annotated using PyIR, a Python wrapper for IgBLAST v1.9, with IMGT germline references. Any read was removed if the V/J assignment was weak (E-value above 1e-6), the CDR3 was missing, or the read contained stop codons, out-of-frame junctions, or ambiguous translated residues. V3J clonotypes were defined by identical inferred V gene, J gene, and CDR3 amino acid sequence. Percentage overlap between repertoires was calculated by dividing the number of shared unique clonotypes by the size of the smaller repertoire. Three approaches were used to assess repertoire richness: RTK rarefaction, the Chao1 estimator, and Recon v2.1 estimates of unobserved clonotypes. For all TCRbeta clonotypes obtained by the gDNA method from four donors, generation probabilities were computed with OLGA. TCRdb took this table from immuneACCESS and kept in-frame rearrangements with V and J called. Such tables lack part of the clones; where checked against another copy, unresolved V genes explain under half of the gap, and the rest is unexplained. D and trimming were read from the DNA, whereas the V and J calls and clone size are those reported in that table. Counted in this sample were about 550,000 clones; about 95% of them appeared once. 0.085% to 0.11% of the sample belongs to the ten largest clones.

Sequencing was done on a sample of naive CD8+ T cells sorted from blood. The cell subset or site label of this sample denotes: CD45RA+CCR7+. This sequence uses TRBV4-1 and TRBJ2-1; 8 junctional bases match TRBD2. The TCR comes from a woman aged 30 to 39 in good health. For the CDR3, the sequence is CASRRTALSPSERGNEQFF. The sequenced DNA: TGCGCCAGCAGGCGCACCGCACTGAGCCCTAGCGAGCGGGGGAATGAGCAGTTCTTC.